The 17 T cell receptor beta chains below all came from one sample that was sequenced in a study of technical replicates of blood from a few donors. TCRdb's copy holds only in-frame clones and misses some; the assay was immunoSEQ multiplex PCR. Of over 50,000 clones listed, more than 95% were seen once; the top ten hold approximately 0.19%. Material: T cells isolated from PBMCs. Receptors were obtained from a human donor in good health.

The rearrangement uses TRBV19 and TRBJ1-2, with 8 bases matching TRBD1. V gave up 3 bases and J gave up 2 bases; unmatched junction bases: 11. The CDR3 has 17 amino acids. Germline lookup yields CDR1 LNHDA and CDR2 SQIVND (reference sequence). The DNA for the CDR3 is TGTGCCAGTAGTATCGATCGACAGGGGCGGATGAACTATGGCTACACCTTC. Translation gives CASSIDRQGRMNYGYTF. The whole variable domain, filled in from reference TRBV19 and TRBJ1-2, reads DGGITQSPKYLFRKEGQNVTLSCEQNLNHDAMYWYRQDPGQGLRLIYYSQIVNDFQKGDIAEGYSVSREKKESFPLTVTSAQKNPTAFYLCASSIDRQGRMNYGYTFGSGTRLTVV.

The chain joins TRBV7-9 to TRBJ1-4; no reliable D call. CDR1 and CDR2 from the germline V gene are SEHNR and FQNEAQ (reference sequence). V shed 9 bases and J shed 0 bases, with 8 bases lying between them. The CDR3 has 13 residues. CDR3 sequence reads: CASETPTNEKLFF. CDR3 coding DNA: TGTGCCAGTGAGACTCCAACTAATGAAAAACTGTTTTTT.

The chain is built from TRBV7-8 and TRBJ1-2, with TRBD1 matching over 10 bases. CDR1 and CDR2 from the germline V gene are SGHVS and FQNEAQ. The length of the CDR3 is 16 residues. The V and J ends lost 0 bases and 2 bases, in that order; junction bases with no gene match: 3. The CDR3 coding sequence is TGTGCCAGCAGCTTAGCCGGGACAGGGGCCAACTATGGCTACACCTTC. It encodes CASSLAGTGANYGYTF.

The chain has TRBV7-8 and TRBJ2-1, with 8 bases matching TRBD2. Germline lookup yields CDR1 SGHVS and CDR2 FQNEAQ. Germline trimming cut 1 base from V and 8 bases from J; bases unmatched to any gene: 7. The CDR3 extends over 15 amino acids. CDR3 sequence: CASSLVSGRAYEQFF. The CDR3 DNA reads as TGTGCCAGCAGCTTAGTCTCCGGGAGGGCGTATGAGCAGTTCTTC.

The chain carries TRBV6-5 and TRBJ2-5, with D tentatively TRBD1 (5 bases). Trimming took 2 bases from V and 5 from J, leaving 6 bases between them. The CDR3 contains 12 residues. Germline CDR1 is MNHEY and CDR2 is SVGAGI. The CDR3 DNA reads TGTGCCAGCAGTTACAGGGGTGAGACCCAGTACTTC. Residues: CASSYRGETQYF.

This clone was detected once. The chain employs TRBV10-3 and TRBJ2-1, with 11 nucleotides matching TRBD2. In germline, CDR1 is ENHRY, CDR2 SYGVKD. V lost 3 bases and J lost 6; bases outside the gene matches: 7. The CDR3 consists of 16 residues. CDR3 sequence: CAISDPGLAGGNEQFF. CDR3 nucleotides: TGTGCCATCAGTGACCCCGGGCTAGCGGGAGGCAATGAGCAGTTCTTC.

The V gene is TRBV19, the J gene TRBJ1-5; TRBD1 aligns across 9 bases. This CDR3 is built from 15 residues. CDR1 LNHDA and CDR2 SQIVND come from the germline V gene (reference sequence). Unmatched junction bases numbered 8, after V lost 4 bases and J lost 7 bases. CDR3 in amino acids: CASSSPDRGVQPQHF. The CDR3 region has the DNA TGTGCCAGTAGTAGCCCAGACAGGGGGGTGCAGCCCCAGCATTTT.

The V and J genes are TRBV5-4 and TRBJ2-2; TRBD2 aligns across 15 bases. CDR1 and CDR2 (germline): SGHNT, YYREEE (reference sequence). CDR3 length equals 19 residues. The trim removed 4 bases at V and 3 bases at J, leaving 10 bases unmatched. The CDR3 region has the DNA TGTGCCAGCAGCCTGGGACTAGCGGGAGGTTCATTCGACACCGGGGAGCTGTTTTTT. Translating it yields CASSLGLAGGSFDTGELFF. The entire variable domain, with the rest obtained from reference TRBV5-4 and TRBJ2-2, is as follows: ETGVTQSPTHLIKTRGQQVTLRCSSQSGHNTVSWYQQALGQGPQFIFQYYREEENGRGNFPPRFSGLQFPNYSSELNVNALELDDSALYLCASSLGLAGGSFDTGELFFGEGSRLTVL.

This chain joins TRBV29-1 and TRBJ2-7; 7 positions agree with TRBD1. CDR3 size: 13 residues. Looked up from germline, CDR1 is SQVTM and CDR2 is ANQGSEA. V trimming: 2 bases; J trimming: 9 bases; junction bases outside the gene matches: 10. The CDR3 nucleotides are TGCAGCGTTGAAATTACACAGGGGAGTGCGCAGTACTTC. It yields the protein CSVEITQGSAQYF.

This chain connects TRBV5-1 to TRBJ2-3; weak D call: TRBD1 (5 bases). Germline V gives CDR1 SGHRS, CDR2 YFSETQ. The CDR3 totals 15 residues. Trimming took 2 bases from V and 6 from J, leaving 16 bases between them. The CDR3 DNA reads TGCGCCAGCAGCTTAAGAACAGGCGTTATGGATACGCAGTATTTT. Its translation: CASSLRTGVMDTQYF.

For this clone: At one of its ends the junction is not consistent with the germline gene, which may arise from a read error. As DNA, the CDR3 is TGTGCCAGCAGTCTCCCCGGGTATGAAGGGGGACACTTC. The encoded protein is CASSLPGYEGGHF. The chain couples TRBV28 to TRBJ2-7; possible D gene TRBD1, 6 bases. The CDR3 runs to 13 residues. Per germline, CDR1 MDHEN and CDR2 SYDVKM.

The chain employs TRBV5-1 and TRBJ1-6, with D possibly being TRBD1 (5 bases). Germline CDR1 is SGHRS and CDR2 is YFSETQ. The length of the CDR3 is 17 residues. The V end lost 0 bases, the J end lost 14 bases, and 24 bases lay between the germline ends. CDR3 sequence: CASSLEYPGTGLRSLHF. DNA of the CDR3: TGCGCCAGCAGCTTGGAGTACCCCGGGACTGGTCTTAGGTCCCTCCACTTT.

The chain couples TRBV5-1 to TRBJ2-5; the D gene is possibly TRBD2 (6 bases). Germline V gene data show CDR1 as SGHRS and CDR2 as YFSETQ. This CDR3 is 13 amino acids long. Trimming left V 4 bases short and J 5 bases short, with 12 bases between. CDR3 residues: CASSISRGETQYF. The CDR3 DNA reads TGCGCCAGCAGCATTAGTCGGGGGGAGACCCAGTACTTC.

This clone has just one count. The gene calls are TRBV2 and TRBJ1-5; D possibly corresponds to TRBD1 (5 bases). V was shortened by 7 bases and J by 9 bases, with 16 bases between the two germline ends. Per the germline V gene, CDR1 is SNHLY and CDR2 is FYNNEI. The CDR3 contains 13 residues. CDR3 amino acids: CASTPPAGRPQHF. In DNA form, the CDR3 reads TGTGCCAGCACACCGCCAGCGGGACGGCCCCAGCATTTT.

This chain connects TRBV13 to TRBJ2-1; no clear D. CDR3 length equals 14 residues. V was clipped by 2 bases and J by 0 bases, with 5 bases between them. The germline gives CDR1 PRHDT, CDR2 FYEKMQ (reference sequence). The DNA of the CDR3 is TGTGCCAGCAGCTTATATTCCTCCTACAATGAGCAGTTCTTC. Translating it yields CASSLYSSYNEQFF. The full variable domain, with the rest looked up from reference TRBV13 and TRBJ2-1, is AAGVIQSPRHLIKEKRETATLKCYPIPRHDTVYWYQQGPGQDPQFLISFYEKMQSDKGSIPDRFSAQQFSDYHSELNMSSLELGDSALYFCASSLYSSYNEQFFGPGTRLTVL.

The chain uses TRBV4-1 and TRBJ2-3, with D unresolved. Germline V lookup: CDR1 MGHRA, CDR2 YSYEKL. The CDR3 sequence is 15 residues long. V was shortened by 0 bases and J by 2 bases, with 9 bases between the two germline ends. CDR3 DNA: TGCGCCAGCAGCCAAGAAAGAGCTTACACAGATACGCAGTATTTT. It codes for CASSQERAYTDTQYF.

This clone has just one count. The chain carries TRBV7-8 and TRBJ1-5; D call uncertain. This CDR3 region has 16 residues. From germline, CDR1 is SGHVS and CDR2 FQNEAQ. Trimming cost V 0 bases and J 1 base, with 10 bases left between them. The CDR3 DNA reads TGTGCCAGCAGCTTAGCCCCGAGGAGGAGCAATCAGCCCCAGCATTTT. Encoded protein: CASSLAPRRSNQPQHF.